Listed below are T cell receptor beta chains from one sample, sequenced in a study of blood T cell repertoires in COVID-19. The method was immunoSEQ multiplex PCR; TCRdb's version includes in-frame clones alone and lacks a portion of them. The table includes about 93,000 clones, 90% detected once. The specimen was peripheral blood. The receptor source for this set is a human donor with active COVID-19. The donor label of this sample is uncertain. Both conserved end residues are trimmed from each CDR3.

V gene	J gene	CDR3 length	CDR3 protein
TRBV6-6	TRBJ1-1	13	ASSYSISEGASAF
TRBV24-1	TRBJ1-2	13	ATSDLYGQGSGYT
TRBV2	TRBJ1-2	10	ASRLSGYGYT
TRBV6-5	TRBJ1-1	13	ASSLLGAGNTEAF
TRBV7-6	TRBJ2-1	15	ASSLRTSGGAYNEQF
TRBV6-2/TRBV6-3	TRBJ1-5	12	AGSYRDTNQPQH
TRBV10-1	TRBJ2-2	12	ASSEGRIPGELF
TRBV6-5	TRBJ2-7	12	ASSSGLASYEQY
TRBV9	TRBJ2-1	13	ASSVKAGRDNEQF
TRBV3-1/TRBV3-2	TRBJ2-1	15	ASSQESLAGAGYEQF
TRBV5-1	TRBJ1-2	12	ASSLADRRHGYT
TRBV19	TRBJ1-5	15	ASRPEGQAYSNQPQH
TRBV9	TRBJ1-2	14	ASSGRTGGTNYGYT
TRBV6-2/TRBV6-3	TRBJ2-7	12	ASSYSGTGHEQY
TRBV27	TRBJ2-7	14	ASSLSGGGLTYEQY
TRBV4-1	TRBJ2-1	15	ASSPAPSSGVQHEQF
TRBV5-1	TRBJ1-2	14	ASSLEGQGVVNGYT
TRBV6-6	TRBJ1-2	14	ASSYSRDSASYGYT
TRBV14	TRBJ1-2	12	ASSQDRGHYGYT
TRBV19	TRBJ1-5	12	ASSTNRGLQPQH
TRBV7-2	TRBJ2-1	13	ASSFTSGDYNEQF
TRBV18	TRBJ1-5	12	ASSETQGNQPQH
TRBV4-1	TRBJ1-3	16	ASSQPDRGFVSGNTIY
TRBV4-3	TRBJ1-1	14	ASSPGDRGIRTEAF
TRBV4-3	TRBJ2-2	15	ASSQDIAEVNTGELF
TRBV6-2/TRBV6-3	TRBJ1-4	15	ASSPGGTGLRNEKLF
TRBV27	TRBJ1-6	12	ASTSGTGNSPLH
TRBV5-1	TRBJ2-5	12	ASSPGTVQETQY
TRBV6-2/TRBV6-3	TRBJ1-5	14	ASSYSSGDSGAPQH
TRBV7-8	TRBJ1-6	15	ASSTRTGGAVGSPLH
TRBV3-1/TRBV3-2	TRBJ2-7	12	ASSREGGSYEQY
TRBV19	TRBJ1-6	11	ASRQGAASPLH
TRBV11-2	TRBJ2-2	14	ASSLRPGGGAGELF
TRBV2	TRBJ1-6	11	ASTESLGWTLH
TRBV29-1	TRBJ1-1	9	SVGALTEAF
TRBV7-2	TRBJ2-4	15	ASSLVVAGGPWDIQY
TRBV3-1/TRBV3-2	TRBJ2-3	18	ASTHRLGTSGGAGTDTQY
TRBV7-6	TRBJ2-5	13	ASSLAGGHQETQY
TRBV5-1	TRBJ1-1	15	ASSWDGQGRLSTEAF
TRBV9	TRBJ1-2	14	ASSLATRDSGYGYT
TRBV5-5	TRBJ2-2	16	ASSLVLRGGPGTGELF
TRBV27	TRBJ1-2	10	ASSSRGYGYT
TRBV7-9	TRBJ1-2	12	ASSLSGAHYGYT
TRBV28	TRBJ2-7	13	ASSLLGAGSYEQY
TRBV28	TRBJ1-2	13	ASRQDRPSDYGYT
TRBV15	TRBJ1-5	14	ATSLIRGVGNQPQH
TRBV3-1/TRBV3-2	TRBJ2-1	12	ASSIQGSYNEQF
TRBV19	TRBJ2-1	14	ASTPGTSGGGNEQF
TRBV28	TRBJ2-7	14	ASRIKGTWGTYEQY
TRBV27	TRBJ2-2	12	ASSWGGNTGELF
TRBV9	TRBJ1-3	12	ASSLTGPGNTIY
TRBV18	TRBJ1-1	11	ASSPGISTEAF
TRBV7-2	TRBJ2-3	13	ASSLDRGNTDTQY
TRBV6-2/TRBV6-3	TRBJ1-2	13	ASSYARTSHYGYT
TRBV19	TRBJ1-3	12	ASSTGATGNTIY